This is a list of T cell receptor beta chains from one sample in a study of neoadjuvant anti-PD-1 for oral cavity cancer. Sequencing used immunoSEQ multiplex PCR; TCRdb keeps in-frame clones, though not all of them. The sample has some 14,000 clones, approximately 70% seen once. The specimen comprised PBMCs, sampled before nivolumab (anti-PD-1) treatment. Receptors originate from a person between 35 and 79 years old with oral cavity squamous cell carcinoma. Each CDR3 is given with its conserved first and last residue. Fields, in order: D gene, V gene, J gene, clone size, CDR3 protein, CDR3 DNA. The D gene is left open where the match is weak. Not every row has a clone size; where given, it reads once, few, many or a size class.

d_call: -
v_call: TRBV10-2
j_call: TRBJ1-6
clone_size: few
cdr3_aa: CASSELPGTYNSPLHF
cdr3_nt: TGCGCCAGCAGTGAGCTCCCGGGGACCTATAATTCACCCCTCCACTTT

d_call: -
v_call: TRBV30
j_call: TRBJ1-1
clone_size: -
cdr3_aa: CAWRTRDPIWDEAFF
cdr3_nt: TGTGCCTGGAGAACCCGGGACCCCATTTGGGATGAAGCTTTCTTT

d_call: -
v_call: TRBV19
j_call: TRBJ1-1
clone_size: -
cdr3_aa: CASSRGRGYAEAFF
cdr3_nt: TGTGCCAGTAGTAGGGGCAGGGGTTACGCTGAAGCTTTCTTT

d_call: -
v_call: TRBV2
j_call: TRBJ2-2
clone_size: -
cdr3_aa: CASSEALRGGELFF
cdr3_nt: TGTGCCAGCAGTGAAGCGCTTCGAGGCGGGGAGCTGTTTTTT

d_call: TRBD2
v_call: TRBV7-2
j_call: TRBJ2-7
clone_size: -
cdr3_aa: CASSLERGLSYEQYF
cdr3_nt: TGTGCCAGCAGCTTAGAACGGGGACTATCATACGAGCAGTACTTC

d_call: -
v_call: TRBV6-5
j_call: TRBJ1-1
clone_size: -
cdr3_aa: CASSYWESTEAFF
cdr3_nt: TGTGCCAGCAGTTACTGGGAGAGCACTGAAGCTTTCTTT

d_call: -
v_call: TRBV6-5
j_call: TRBJ2-3
clone_size: -
cdr3_aa: CASSYFGETTDTQYF
cdr3_nt: TGTGCCAGCAGTTACTTCGGGGAAACCACAGATACGCAGTATTTT

d_call: -
v_call: TRBV6-1
j_call: TRBJ2-7
clone_size: few
cdr3_aa: CASSNRYEQYF
cdr3_nt: TGTGCCAGCAGTAACAGATACGAGCAGTACTTC

d_call: TRBD1
v_call: TRBV5-8
j_call: TRBJ1-5
clone_size: -
cdr3_aa: CASSSGQIRQPQHF
cdr3_nt: TGTGCCAGCAGTTCGGGACAGATACGGCAGCCCCAGCATTTT

d_call: -
v_call: TRBV2
j_call: TRBJ1-1
clone_size: -
cdr3_aa: CASSPPGQKGTEAFF
cdr3_nt: TGTGCCAGCAGTCCTCCCGGACAGAAGGGCACTGAAGCTTTCTTT

d_call: TRBD1
v_call: TRBV6-6
j_call: TRBJ2-2
clone_size: few
cdr3_aa: CASNRQGWNTGELFF
cdr3_nt: TGTGCCAGCAATAGACAGGGGTGGAACACCGGGGAGCTGTTTTTT

d_call: TRBD1
v_call: TRBV6-4
j_call: TRBJ1-1
clone_size: -
cdr3_aa: CASSKDRLNTEAFF
cdr3_nt: TGTGCCAGCAGTAAGGACAGGCTGAACACTGAAGCTTTCTTT

d_call: -
v_call: TRBV27
j_call: TRBJ2-7
clone_size: -
cdr3_aa: CASSPGTAATSTSDEQYF
cdr3_nt: TGTGCCAGCAGTCCAGGGACCGCCGCTACTAGTACAAGTGACGAGCAGTACTTC

d_call: -
v_call: TRBV7-2
j_call: TRBJ1-4
clone_size: few
cdr3_aa: CASSLTGRGEKLFF
cdr3_nt: TGTGCCAGCAGCTTAACAGGGAGAGGTGAAAAACTGTTTTTT

d_call: -
v_call: TRBV18
j_call: TRBJ1-4
clone_size: -
cdr3_aa: CASSPGNEKLFF
cdr3_nt: TGTGCCAGCTCACCAGGGAACGAAAAACTGTTTTTT

d_call: TRBD1
v_call: TRBV9
j_call: TRBJ2-7
clone_size: -
cdr3_aa: CASSVGAGQDEQYF
cdr3_nt: TGTGCCAGCAGCGTAGGGGCAGGACAGGACGAGCAGTACTTC

d_call: TRBD2
v_call: TRBV7-8
j_call: TRBJ2-3
clone_size: -
cdr3_aa: CASSFSVAGLVGDTQYF
cdr3_nt: TGTGCCAGCAGCTTTTCGGTAGCGGGCCTGGTGGGAGATACGCAGTATTTT

d_call: -
v_call: TRBV7-9
j_call: TRBJ2-7
clone_size: -
cdr3_aa: CASSLENPNREQYF
cdr3_nt: TGTGCCAGCAGCTTAGAAAATCCTAACAGGGAGCAGTACTTC

d_call: TRBD1
v_call: TRBV11-2
j_call: TRBJ2-2
clone_size: -
cdr3_aa: CASSPTGQGFDGELFF
cdr3_nt: TGTGCCAGCAGCCCTACGGGACAGGGATTTGACGGGGAGCTGTTTTTT

d_call: -
v_call: TRBV20-1
j_call: TRBJ2-7
clone_size: -
cdr3_aa: CSAGRYEQYF
cdr3_nt: TGCAGTGCCGGACGCTACGAGCAGTACTTC

d_call: TRBD1
v_call: TRBV7-9
j_call: TRBJ2-3
clone_size: -
cdr3_aa: CASSSDRGRTDTQYF
cdr3_nt: TGTGCCAGCAGCTCCGACAGGGGGCGAACAGATACGCAGTATTTT

d_call: TRBD1
v_call: TRBV28
j_call: TRBJ2-3
clone_size: -
cdr3_aa: CASSSGQGAFPRQYF
cdr3_nt: TGTGCCAGCAGTTCCGGACAGGGGGCCTTCCCCCGGCAGTATTTT

d_call: -
v_call: TRBV14
j_call: TRBJ1-1
clone_size: -
cdr3_aa: CASSPRGRVTEAFF
cdr3_nt: TGTGCCAGCAGCCCCCGGGGCAGGGTCACTGAAGCTTTCTTT

d_call: -
v_call: TRBV5-6
j_call: TRBJ2-7
clone_size: -
cdr3_aa: CASSLQGPGTGEQYF
cdr3_nt: TGTGCCAGCAGCTTGCAGGGGCCGGGAACGGGGGAGCAGTACTTC

d_call: -
v_call: TRBV28
j_call: TRBJ1-5
clone_size: -
cdr3_aa: CASQVGNQPQHF
cdr3_nt: TGTGCCAGCCAGGTAGGCAATCAGCCCCAGCATTTT

d_call: TRBD2
v_call: TRBV7-3
j_call: TRBJ2-3
clone_size: -
cdr3_aa: CASSRELAGGLDTQYF
cdr3_nt: TGTGCCAGCAGCAGAGAGCTAGCGGGAGGCCTCGATACGCAGTATTTT

d_call: TRBD2
v_call: TRBV7-9
j_call: TRBJ2-2
clone_size: -
cdr3_aa: CASIAASGRVTGTGELFF
cdr3_nt: TGTGCCAGCATCGCGGCTAGCGGGCGCGTAACGGGCACCGGGGAGCTGTTTTTT

d_call: -
v_call: TRBV7-3
j_call: TRBJ2-3
clone_size: -
cdr3_aa: CASSPQASPTDTQYF
cdr3_nt: TGTGCCAGCAGCCCACAGGCCTCCCCCACAGATACGCAGTATTTT

d_call: -
v_call: TRBV28
j_call: TRBJ2-7
clone_size: -
cdr3_aa: CASSLSQGWGTYEQYF
cdr3_nt: TGTGCCAGCAGTTTATCCCAGGGGTGGGGGACCTACGAGCAGTACTTC

d_call: TRBD1
v_call: TRBV11-2
j_call: TRBJ2-5
clone_size: once
cdr3_aa: CASSSGRVRQGETQYF
cdr3_nt: TGTGCCAGCAGCTCAGGCCGGGTGAGACAGGGGGAGACCCAGTACTTC

d_call: -
v_call: TRBV28
j_call: TRBJ1-4
clone_size: -
cdr3_aa: CASSRRTATNEKLFF
cdr3_nt: TGTGCCAGCAGCCGACGGACAGCAACTAATGAAAAACTGTTTTTT

d_call: TRBD1
v_call: TRBV5-1
j_call: TRBJ2-1
clone_size: few
cdr3_aa: CASSLQGPSSYNEQFF
cdr3_nt: TGCGCCAGCAGCTTACAGGGGCCCAGCTCCTACAATGAGCAGTTCTTC

d_call: -
v_call: TRBV9
j_call: TRBJ2-3
clone_size: -
cdr3_aa: CASSVEGAGQSDTQYF
cdr3_nt: TGTGCCAGCAGCGTAGAAGGGGCAGGGCAGTCAGATACGCAGTATTTT

d_call: TRBD1
v_call: TRBV9
j_call: TRBJ1-2
clone_size: -
cdr3_aa: CASSPFEGQGYGYTF
cdr3_nt: TGTGCCAGCAGCCCCTTTGAGGGACAGGGATATGGCTACACCTTC

d_call: -
v_call: TRBV2
j_call: TRBJ1-5
clone_size: -
cdr3_aa: CASSEPNQPQHF
cdr3_nt: TGTGCCAGCAGTGAGCCCAATCAGCCCCAGCATTTT

d_call: -
v_call: TRBV11-3
j_call: TRBJ2-3
clone_size: -
cdr3_aa: CASSLVPGDTQYF
cdr3_nt: TGTGCCAGCAGCTTAGTTCCGGGAGATACGCAGTATTTT

d_call: TRBD1
v_call: TRBV11-2
j_call: TRBJ2-3
clone_size: -
cdr3_aa: CASSSDRRGTDTQYF
cdr3_nt: TGTGCCAGCAGCTCGGACAGGCGGGGCACAGATACGCAGTATTTT

d_call: -
v_call: TRBV30
j_call: TRBJ1-1
clone_size: -
cdr3_aa: CALLWGGHTEAFF
cdr3_nt: TGTGCCTTGCTTTGGGGGGGGCACACTGAAGCTTTCTTT

d_call: -
v_call: TRBV2
j_call: TRBJ1-2
clone_size: -
cdr3_aa: CASSEEVLRVSGYTF
cdr3_nt: TGTGCCAGCAGTGAAGAGGTACTAAGGGTATCCGGCTACACCTTC

d_call: -
v_call: TRBV10-2
j_call: TRBJ2-7
clone_size: -
cdr3_aa: CASKEIYEQYF
cdr3_nt: TGCGCCAGCAAAGAAATATACGAGCAGTACTTC

d_call: -
v_call: TRBV5-1
j_call: TRBJ1-2
clone_size: once
cdr3_aa: CASSLSGADYGYTF
cdr3_nt: TGCGCCAGCAGCTTGAGCGGGGCGGACTATGGCTACACCTTC

d_call: TRBD1
v_call: TRBV5-6
j_call: TRBJ1-1
clone_size: -
cdr3_aa: CASSWDRARAAEAFF
cdr3_nt: TGTGCCAGCAGCTGGGACAGGGCACGGGCGGCTGAAGCTTTCTTT

d_call: TRBD1
v_call: TRBV10-2
j_call: TRBJ2-3
clone_size: -
cdr3_aa: CASRPGTGNTHTQYF
cdr3_nt: TGCGCCAGCCGTCCCGGGACAGGGAATACACATACGCAGTATTTT

d_call: TRBD1
v_call: TRBV5-4
j_call: TRBJ1-1
clone_size: few
cdr3_aa: CASSAQGRDTEAFF
cdr3_nt: TGTGCCAGCAGCGCACAGGGGAGGGACACTGAAGCTTTCTTT

d_call: TRBD1
v_call: TRBV5-1
j_call: TRBJ2-7
clone_size: -
cdr3_aa: CASSLVAGGQYEQYF
cdr3_nt: TGCGCCAGCAGCTTGGTGGCAGGGGGCCAGTACGAGCAGTACTTC

d_call: -
v_call: TRBV6-5
j_call: TRBJ1-2
clone_size: -
cdr3_aa: CASRKTEQGSGYTF
cdr3_nt: TGTGCCAGCAGAAAAACCGAACAGGGTTCCGGCTACACCTTC

d_call: -
v_call: TRBV5-1
j_call: TRBJ2-7
clone_size: -
cdr3_aa: CASSFFMSGGSYEQYF
cdr3_nt: TGCGCCAGCAGCTTTTTCATGTCCGGGGGCAGCTACGAGCAGTACTTC

d_call: -
v_call: TRBV7-8
j_call: TRBJ2-3
clone_size: once
cdr3_aa: CASSLLVQANPADTQYF
cdr3_nt: TGTGCCAGCAGCTTATTGGTACAGGCCAACCCGGCAGATACGCAGTATTTT

d_call: TRBD1
v_call: TRBV6-1
j_call: TRBJ1-1
clone_size: few
cdr3_aa: CASRQGAGTEAFF
cdr3_nt: TGTGCCAGCAGACAGGGGGCTGGTACTGAAGCTTTCTTT

d_call: -
v_call: TRBV19
j_call: TRBJ2-2
clone_size: -
cdr3_aa: CASSMKRAYTGELFF
cdr3_nt: TGTGCCAGTAGTATGAAGCGGGCCTACACCGGGGAGCTGTTTTTT

d_call: -
v_call: TRBV11-1
j_call: TRBJ2-1
clone_size: -
cdr3_aa: CASSLKSSLRSYNEQFF
cdr3_nt: TGTGCCAGCAGCTTAAAGTCCTCTCTCCGGTCCTACAATGAGCAGTTCTTC

d_call: TRBD2
v_call: TRBV11-2
j_call: TRBJ2-1
clone_size: few
cdr3_aa: CASSFPSGRAYNEQFF
cdr3_nt: TGTGCCAGCAGCTTCCCCAGCGGGAGGGCCTACAATGAGCAGTTCTTC

d_call: -
v_call: TRBV27
j_call: TRBJ1-1
clone_size: -
cdr3_aa: CASSSPTRTQNTEAFF
cdr3_nt: TGTGCCAGCAGTTCCCCCACCCGAACCCAGAACACTGAAGCTTTCTTT

d_call: TRBD1
v_call: TRBV19
j_call: TRBJ1-1
clone_size: -
cdr3_aa: CASSTTGFGGNTEAFF
cdr3_nt: TGTGCCAGTAGTACGACAGGGTTTGGAGGGAACACTGAAGCTTTCTTT

d_call: -
v_call: TRBV2
j_call: TRBJ1-1
clone_size: -
cdr3_aa: CASSEAKRGAFF
cdr3_nt: TGTGCCAGCAGTGAAGCAAAAAGAGGAGCTTTCTTT